This TCR beta chain is from a study of post-analysis software for immune sequencing data. In the study overall: The patients showed relapsing-remitting, secondary progressive and progressive-relapsing multiple sclerosis courses.

Study findings and constraints: There were a few TRBV segments more frequent in patients than controls, and TRBV5-6, TRBV5-1 and TRBV20-1 were among them. Compared with controls, patients showed significantly lower normalized Chao1 diversity. Under F measure analysis, samples from one preparation batch co-clustered strongly.

TCR beta libraries were prepared from cDNA with unique molecular identifiers. The yield from roughly 1 to 10 million T cells was roughly 500,000 cDNA molecules in total. MiXCR was run by TCRdb on the PCR reads, yielding one entry per CDR3 protein. Here the sample spans some 890,000 distinct CDR3 sequences, approximately 50% being singletons. This CDR3 contains 14 residues. CDR1 is MNHEY and CDR2 is SMNVEV in the germline V gene (reference sequence). Trimming left V 5 bases short and J 7 bases short, with 15 bases between. To note about this clonotype: Its antigen is not known.

This clonotype was sampled from a girl aged 5-17 years with multiple sclerosis. Sequencing was performed on blood. This rearrangement joins TRBV27 to TRBJ2-4; tentatively, D is TRBD1 or TRBD2 (6 bases each). The CDR3 bases are TGTGCCAGCAGTACCCAGGGGCGGGGTAACATTCAGTACTTC. Its protein is CASSTQGRGNIQYF.